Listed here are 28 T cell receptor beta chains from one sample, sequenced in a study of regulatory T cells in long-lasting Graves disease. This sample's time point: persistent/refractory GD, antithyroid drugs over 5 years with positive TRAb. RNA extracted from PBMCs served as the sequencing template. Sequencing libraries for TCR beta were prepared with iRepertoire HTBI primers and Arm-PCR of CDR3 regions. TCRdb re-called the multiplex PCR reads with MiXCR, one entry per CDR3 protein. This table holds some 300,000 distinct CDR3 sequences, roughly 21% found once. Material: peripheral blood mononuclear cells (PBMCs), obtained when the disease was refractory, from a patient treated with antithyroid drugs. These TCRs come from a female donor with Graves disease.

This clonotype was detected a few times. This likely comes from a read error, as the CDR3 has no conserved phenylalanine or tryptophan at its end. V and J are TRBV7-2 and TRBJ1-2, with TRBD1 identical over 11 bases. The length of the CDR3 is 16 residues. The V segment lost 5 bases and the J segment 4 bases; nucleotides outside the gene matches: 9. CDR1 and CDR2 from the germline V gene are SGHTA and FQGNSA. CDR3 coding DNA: TGTGCCAGCAGCCAGGACAGGGGGCTATATGGCTATGGCTACACCCTC. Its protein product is CASSQDRGLYGYGYTL.

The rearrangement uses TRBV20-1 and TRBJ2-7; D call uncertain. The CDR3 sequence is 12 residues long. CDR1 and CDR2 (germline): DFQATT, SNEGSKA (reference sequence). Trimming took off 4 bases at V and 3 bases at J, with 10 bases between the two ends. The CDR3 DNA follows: TGCAGTGCTAAGGACGGGTTCTACGAGCAGTACTTC. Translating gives CSAKDGFYEQYF.

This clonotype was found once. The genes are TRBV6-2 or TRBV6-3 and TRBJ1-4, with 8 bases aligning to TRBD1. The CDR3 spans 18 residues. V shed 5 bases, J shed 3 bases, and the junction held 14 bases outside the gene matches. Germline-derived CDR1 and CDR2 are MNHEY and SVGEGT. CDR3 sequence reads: CASSDYPPDRGSNEKLFF. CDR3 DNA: TGTGCCAGCAGTGACTACCCCCCAGACAGGGGCTCTAATGAAAAACTGTTTTTT.

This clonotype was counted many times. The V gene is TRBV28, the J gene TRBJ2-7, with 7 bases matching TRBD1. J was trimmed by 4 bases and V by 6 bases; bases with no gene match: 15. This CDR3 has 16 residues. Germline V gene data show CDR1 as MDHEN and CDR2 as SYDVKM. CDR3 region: CASSPLWDSYRYEQYF. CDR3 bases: TGTGCCAGCAGCCCCCTCTGGGACAGTTATAGGTACGAGCAGTACTTC.

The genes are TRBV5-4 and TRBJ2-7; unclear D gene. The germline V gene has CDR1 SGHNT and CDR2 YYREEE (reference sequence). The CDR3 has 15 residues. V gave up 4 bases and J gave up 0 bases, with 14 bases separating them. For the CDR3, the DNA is TGTGCCAGCAGCGGCATCGGCCCTAGCTCCTACGAGCAGTACTTC. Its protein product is CASSGIGPSSYEQYF.

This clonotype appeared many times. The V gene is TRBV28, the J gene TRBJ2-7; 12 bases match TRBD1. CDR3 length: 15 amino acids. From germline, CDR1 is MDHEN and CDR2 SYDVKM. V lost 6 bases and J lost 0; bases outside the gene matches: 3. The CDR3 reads CASRPGQGASYEQYF. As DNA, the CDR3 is TGTGCCAGCAGGCCGGGACAGGGGGCCTCCTACGAGCAGTACTTC.

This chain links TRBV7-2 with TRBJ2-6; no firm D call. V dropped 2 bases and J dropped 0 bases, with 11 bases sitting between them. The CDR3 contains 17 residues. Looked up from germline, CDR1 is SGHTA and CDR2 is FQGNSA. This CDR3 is CASSLHGLGSGANVLTF. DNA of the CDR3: TGTGCCAGCAGCTTACACGGGCTCGGCTCTGGGGCCAACGTCCTGACTTTC.

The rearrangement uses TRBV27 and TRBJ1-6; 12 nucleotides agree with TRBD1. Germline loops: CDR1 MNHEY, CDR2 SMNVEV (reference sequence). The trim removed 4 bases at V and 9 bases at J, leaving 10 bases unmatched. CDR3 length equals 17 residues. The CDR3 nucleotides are TGTGCCAGCAGTTCCTCCAAAGGGACAGGGGGCGCTTCACCCCTCCACTTT. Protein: CASSSSKGTGGASPLHF.

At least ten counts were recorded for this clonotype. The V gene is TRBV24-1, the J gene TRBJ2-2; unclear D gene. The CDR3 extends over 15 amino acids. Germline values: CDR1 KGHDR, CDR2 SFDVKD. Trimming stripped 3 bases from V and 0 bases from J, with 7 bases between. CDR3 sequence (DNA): TGTGCCACCAGTGATCCGCAAACGAACACCGGGGAGCTGTTTTTT. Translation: CATSDPQTNTGELFF.

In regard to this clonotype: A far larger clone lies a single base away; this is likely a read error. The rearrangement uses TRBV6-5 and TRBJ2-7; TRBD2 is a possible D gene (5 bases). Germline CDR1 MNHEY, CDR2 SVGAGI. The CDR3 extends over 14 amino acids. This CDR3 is CASSYSRAGYVQYF. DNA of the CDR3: TGTGCCAGCAGTTACTCGAGGGCCGGGTACGTGCAGTACTTC.

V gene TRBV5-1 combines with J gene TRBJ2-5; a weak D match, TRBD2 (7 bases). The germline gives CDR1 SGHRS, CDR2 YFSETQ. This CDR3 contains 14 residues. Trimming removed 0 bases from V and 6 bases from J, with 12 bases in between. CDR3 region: CASSLGLGGQTQYF. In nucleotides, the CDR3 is TGCGCCAGCAGCTTGGGATTGGGGGGGCAGACCCAGTACTTC.

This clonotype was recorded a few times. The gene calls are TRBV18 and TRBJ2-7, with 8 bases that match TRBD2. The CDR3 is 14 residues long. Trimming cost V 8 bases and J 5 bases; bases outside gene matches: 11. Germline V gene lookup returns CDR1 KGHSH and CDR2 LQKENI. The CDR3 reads CASPLSSGLDEQYF. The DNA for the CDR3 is TGTGCCAGCCCACTTTCTAGCGGGCTAGACGAGCAGTACTTC.

The CDR3 nucleotides read TGCAGTGCTAGAGATGGGACTAGCGGGATTTACGAGCAGTACTTC. Amino acid sequence: CSARDGTSGIYEQYF. The chain links TRBV20-1 to TRBJ2-7; 13 bases agree with TRBD2. The CDR3 covers 15 residues. The germline V gene encodes CDR1 DFQATT and CDR2 SNEGSKA (reference sequence). The V gene end was trimmed by 0 bases and the J gene end by 4 bases; junction bases not matched to a gene: 3.

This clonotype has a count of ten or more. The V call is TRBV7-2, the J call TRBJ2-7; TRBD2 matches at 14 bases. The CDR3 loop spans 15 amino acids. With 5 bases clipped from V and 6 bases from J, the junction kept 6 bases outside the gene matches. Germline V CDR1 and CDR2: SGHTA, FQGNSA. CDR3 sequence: CASSLRLAGGREQYF. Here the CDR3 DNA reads TGTGCCAGCAGCCTAAGACTAGCGGGAGGGCGCGAGCAGTACTTC.

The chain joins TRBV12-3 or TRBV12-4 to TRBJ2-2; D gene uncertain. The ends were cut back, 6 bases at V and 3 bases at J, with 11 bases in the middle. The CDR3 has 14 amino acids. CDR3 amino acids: CASREAQYTGELFF. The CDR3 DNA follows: TGTGCCAGCAGGGAAGCGCAGTACACCGGGGAGCTGTTTTTT.

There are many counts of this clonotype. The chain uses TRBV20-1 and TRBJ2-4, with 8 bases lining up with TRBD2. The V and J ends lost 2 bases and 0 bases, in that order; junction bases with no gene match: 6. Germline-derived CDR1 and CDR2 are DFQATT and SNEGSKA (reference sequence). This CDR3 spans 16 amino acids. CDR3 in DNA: TGCAGTGCTAGACGACTAGCGCCTATAGCCAAAAACATTCAGTACTTC. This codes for CSARRLAPIAKNIQYF.

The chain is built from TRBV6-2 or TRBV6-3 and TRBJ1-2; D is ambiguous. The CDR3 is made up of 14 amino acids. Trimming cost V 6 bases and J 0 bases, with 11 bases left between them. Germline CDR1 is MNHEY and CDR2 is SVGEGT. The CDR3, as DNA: TGTGCCAGCAGGACTCGAGCTTCTAACTATGGCTACACCTTC. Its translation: CASRTRASNYGYTF.

The CDR3 coding sequence is TGTGCCAGCAGTTACATAAGGGGCAATCAGCCCCAGCATTTT. It specifies CASSYIRGNQPQHF. This chain joins TRBV6-2 or TRBV6-3 and TRBJ1-5, with no clear D. V was cut by 2 bases and J by 2 bases, with 7 bases left in between. The CDR3 is made up of 14 amino acids. Germline V gene lookup returns CDR1 MNHEY and CDR2 SVGEGT.

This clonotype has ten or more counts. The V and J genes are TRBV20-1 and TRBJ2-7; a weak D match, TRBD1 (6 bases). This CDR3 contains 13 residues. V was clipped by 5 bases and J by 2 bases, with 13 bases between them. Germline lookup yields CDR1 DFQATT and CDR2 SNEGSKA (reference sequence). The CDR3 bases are TGCAGTGCTCAGAAGACAGGAACCTACGAGCAGTACTTC. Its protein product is CSAQKTGTYEQYF.

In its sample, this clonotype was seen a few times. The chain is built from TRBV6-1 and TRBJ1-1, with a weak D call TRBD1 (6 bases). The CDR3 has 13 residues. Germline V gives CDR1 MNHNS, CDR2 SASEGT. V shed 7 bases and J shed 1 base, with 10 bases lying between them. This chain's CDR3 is CASTRTENTEAFF. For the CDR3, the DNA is TGTGCCAGCACCCGGACAGAGAACACTGAAGCTTTCTTT.

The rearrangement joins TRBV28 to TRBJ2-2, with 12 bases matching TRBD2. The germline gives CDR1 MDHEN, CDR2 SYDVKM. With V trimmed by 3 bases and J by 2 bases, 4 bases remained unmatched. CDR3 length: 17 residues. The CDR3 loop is CASSFPTSGSNTGELFF. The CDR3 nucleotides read TGTGCCAGCAGTTTCCCGACTAGCGGGAGTAACACCGGGGAGCTGTTTTTT.

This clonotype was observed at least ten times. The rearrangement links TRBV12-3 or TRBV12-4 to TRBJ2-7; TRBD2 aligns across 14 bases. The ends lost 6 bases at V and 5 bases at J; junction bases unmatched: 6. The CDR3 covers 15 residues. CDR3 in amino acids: CASSIGTSGSNEQYF. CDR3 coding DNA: TGTGCCAGCAGCATTGGGACTAGCGGGAGTAACGAGCAGTACTTC.

The CDR3, as DNA: TGTGCCAGCAGCCAACAGTCTAGCGGGAACTACGAGCAGTACTTC. Protein: CASSQQSSGNYEQYF. The chain carries TRBV7-2 and TRBJ2-7; 9 bases are shared with TRBD2. There are 15 residues in the CDR3. CDR1 is SGHTA, CDR2 FQGNSA, per germline. The V and J ends lost 5 bases and 3 bases, in that order; junction bases with no gene match: 8.

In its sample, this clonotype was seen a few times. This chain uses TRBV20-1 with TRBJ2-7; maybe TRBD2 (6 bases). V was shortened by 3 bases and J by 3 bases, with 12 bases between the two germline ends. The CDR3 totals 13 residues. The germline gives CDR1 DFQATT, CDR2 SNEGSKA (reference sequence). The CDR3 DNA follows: TGCAGTGCTAGGCCGGGGACTTTCTACGAGCAGTACTTC. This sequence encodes CSARPGTFYEQYF.

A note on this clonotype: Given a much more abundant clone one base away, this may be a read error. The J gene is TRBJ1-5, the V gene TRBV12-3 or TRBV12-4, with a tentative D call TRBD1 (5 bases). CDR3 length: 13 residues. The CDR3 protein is CASSIAGGQPEHF. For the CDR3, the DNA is TGTGCCAGCAGCATTGCTGGGGGTCAGCCCGAGCATTTT.

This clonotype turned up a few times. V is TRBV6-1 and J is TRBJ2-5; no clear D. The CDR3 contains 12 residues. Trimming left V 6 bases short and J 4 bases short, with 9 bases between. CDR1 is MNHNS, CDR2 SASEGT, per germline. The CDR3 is CASRVNLETQYF. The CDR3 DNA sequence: TGTGCCAGCAGGGTGAATCTAGAGACCCAGTACTTC.

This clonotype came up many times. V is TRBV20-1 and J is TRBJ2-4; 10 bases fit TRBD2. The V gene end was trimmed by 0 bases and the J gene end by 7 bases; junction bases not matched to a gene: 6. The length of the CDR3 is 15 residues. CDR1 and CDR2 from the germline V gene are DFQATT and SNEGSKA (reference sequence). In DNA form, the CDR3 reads TGCAGTGCTAGAGATGAACTAGCGGGAACCAACATTCAGTACTTC. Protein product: CSARDELAGTNIQYF.

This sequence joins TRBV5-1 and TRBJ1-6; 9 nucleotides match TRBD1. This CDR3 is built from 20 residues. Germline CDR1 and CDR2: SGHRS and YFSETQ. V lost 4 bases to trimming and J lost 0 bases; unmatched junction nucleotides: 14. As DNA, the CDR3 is TGCGCCAGCAGCCCGGGACAGGGTGGGGACAAAAGCTCCTATAATTCACCCCTCCACTTT. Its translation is CASSPGQGGDKSSYNSPLHF.